This T cell receptor (beta chain) derives from a study of OX40 agonist ivuxolimab in advanced cancers. As for the study in general: Ivuxolimab, an antibody acting as an agonist of OX40 (CD134), was used to treat patients. Findings of the study overall: Expanded peripheral T-cell antigen specificity went undetermined. Clonal expansion from baseline to week 6 occurred in both CD4+ and CD8+ T cells.

As for this clone: Its antigen is as yet unknown.

Assay: immunoSEQ multiplex PCR; the TCRdb copy retains only in-frame clones and omits some. The repertoire consists of 65,000 to 85,000 clones, with about 90% occurring once and the leading ten covering over 8%. Here the sequenced sample was CD4+ or CD8+ T cells sorted from blood, taken in a trial of the OX40 agonist ivuxolimab. The sequence derives from an adult with an advanced solid tumor such as melanoma, head and neck, liver or kidney cancer.

DNA of the CDR3: TGTGCCAGTAAAGGGCCTAGCGGGGTTAATGAGCAGTTCTTC. Translation gives CASKGPSGVNEQFF. This chain uses TRBV6-5 with TRBJ2-1; TRBD2 agrees at 9 bases. V lost 9 bases to trimming and J lost 7 bases; unmatched junction nucleotides: 10. Germline V gives CDR1 MNHEY, CDR2 SVGAGI. This CDR3 has 14 residues.